The present T cell receptor beta chain was sequenced within a study of human T cells and chemical hapten exposure. Time point given: healthy volunteer bleed at 6 weeks. Unfractionated whole blood served as the source for total RNA extraction. This clonotype was seen many times. V was clipped by 5 bases and J by 10 bases, with 12 bases between them. Germline V CDR1 and CDR2: MNHEY, SMNVEV (reference sequence). CDR3 length: 11 amino acids. In TCRdb, the RACE reads were re-called with MiXCR into one record per CDR3 protein. In the table there are 70,000 to 95,000 distinct CDR3 sequences, around 9.3% of which are singletons.

Sequenced material: whole blood. V and J are TRBV27 and TRBJ2-7; D remains unclear. The clonotype originates from a female donor in good health. Some clones in this sample may be carry-over from other donors' samples. The CDR3 DNA reads as TGTGCCAGCAGTACTGAACCCAGCCAGTACTTC. Protein product: CASSTEPSQYF.